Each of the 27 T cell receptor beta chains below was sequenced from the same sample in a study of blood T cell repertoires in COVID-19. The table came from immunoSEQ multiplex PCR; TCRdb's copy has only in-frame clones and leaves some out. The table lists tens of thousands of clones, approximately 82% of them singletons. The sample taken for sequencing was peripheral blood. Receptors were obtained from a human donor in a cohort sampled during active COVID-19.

The CDR3 coding sequence is TGTGCCAGCAGCTTCTCGGGGGGATTGGATGAGCAGTTCTTC. This translates into CASSFSGGLDEQFF. This chain connects TRBV5-6 to TRBJ2-1; TRBD2 matches at 7 bases. The CDR3 is made up of 14 amino acids. Germline CDR1 and CDR2: SGHDT and YYEEEE. V gave up 2 bases and J gave up 8 bases; unmatched junction bases: 7. Full variable domain (missing parts from reference TRBV5-6 and TRBJ2-1): DAGVTQSPTHLIKTRGQQVTLRCSPKSGHDTVSWYQQALGQGPQFIFQYYEEEERQRGNFPDRFSGHQFPNYSSELNVNALLLGDSALYLCASSFSGGLDEQFFGPGTRLTVL.

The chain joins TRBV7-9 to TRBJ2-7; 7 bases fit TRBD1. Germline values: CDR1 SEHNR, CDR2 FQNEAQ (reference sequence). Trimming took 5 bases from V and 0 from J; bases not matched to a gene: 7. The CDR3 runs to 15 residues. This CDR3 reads CASSDTGVPSYEQYF. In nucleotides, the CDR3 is TGTGCCAGCAGCGACACAGGGGTCCCCTCCTACGAGCAGTACTTC.

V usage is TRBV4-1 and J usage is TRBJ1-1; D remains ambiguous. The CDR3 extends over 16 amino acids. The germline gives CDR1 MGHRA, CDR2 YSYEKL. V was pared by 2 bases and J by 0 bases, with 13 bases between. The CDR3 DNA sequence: TGCGCCAGCAGCCAATACCCCACGCGAGTGAACACTGAAGCTTTCTTT. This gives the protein CASSQYPTRVNTEAFF.

This chain's CDR3 is CASSSTGGGGQPQHF. CDR3 DNA sequence: TGTGCCAGTAGTTCTACAGGGGGTGGAGGTCAGCCCCAGCATTTT. This sequence joins TRBV19 and TRBJ1-5; 8 nucleotides match TRBD1. The CDR3 totals 15 residues. The trim removed 5 bases at V and 6 bases at J, leaving 9 bases unmatched. Germline CDR1 reads LNHDA; CDR2 reads SQIVND (reference sequence).

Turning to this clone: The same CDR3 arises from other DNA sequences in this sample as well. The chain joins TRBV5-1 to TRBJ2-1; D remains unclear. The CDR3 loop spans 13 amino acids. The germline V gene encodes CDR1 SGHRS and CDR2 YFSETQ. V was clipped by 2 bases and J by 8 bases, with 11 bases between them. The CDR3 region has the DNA TGCGCCAGCAGCTTAGTTAGTAACGATGAGCAGTTCTTC. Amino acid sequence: CASSLVSNDEQFF.

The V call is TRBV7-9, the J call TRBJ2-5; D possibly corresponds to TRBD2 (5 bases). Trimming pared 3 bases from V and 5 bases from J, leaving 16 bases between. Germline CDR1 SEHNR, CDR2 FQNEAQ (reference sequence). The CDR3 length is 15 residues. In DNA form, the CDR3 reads TGTGCCAGCAGCTTTAAGGCTCAGCGCGGGGAGACCCAGTACTTC. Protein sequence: CASSFKAQRGETQYF. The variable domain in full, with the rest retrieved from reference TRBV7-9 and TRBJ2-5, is DTGVSQNPRHKITKRGQNVTFRCDPISEHNRLYWYRQTLGQGPEFLTYFQNEAQLEKSRLLSDRFSAERPKGSFSTLEIQRTEQGDSAMYLCASSFKAQRGETQYFGPGTRLLVL.

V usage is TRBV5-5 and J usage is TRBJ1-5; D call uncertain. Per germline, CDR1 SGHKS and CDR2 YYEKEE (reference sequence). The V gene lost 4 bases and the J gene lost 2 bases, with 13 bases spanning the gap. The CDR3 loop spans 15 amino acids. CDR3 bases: TGTGCCAGCAGCGCCGGTCGGGTTGGCAATCAGCCCCAGCATTTT. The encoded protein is CASSAGRVGNQPQHF. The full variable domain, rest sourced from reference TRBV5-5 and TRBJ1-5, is DAGVTQSPTHLIKTRGQQVTLRCSPISGHKSVSWYQQVLGQGPQFIFQYYEKEERGRGNFPDRFSARQFPNYSSELNVNALLLGDSALYLCASSAGRVGNQPQHFGDGTRLSIL.

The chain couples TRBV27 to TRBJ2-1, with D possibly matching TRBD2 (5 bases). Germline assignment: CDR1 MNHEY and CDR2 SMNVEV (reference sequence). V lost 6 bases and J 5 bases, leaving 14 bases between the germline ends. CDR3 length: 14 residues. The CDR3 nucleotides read TGTGCCAGCAGGAGAAGGACTCTCGACAATGAGCAGTTCTTC. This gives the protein CASRRRTLDNEQFF.

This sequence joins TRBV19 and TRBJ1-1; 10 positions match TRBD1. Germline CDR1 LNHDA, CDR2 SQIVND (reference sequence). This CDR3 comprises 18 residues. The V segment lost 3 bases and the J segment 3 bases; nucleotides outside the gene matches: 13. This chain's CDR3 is CASSIQDRGRNRDTEAFF. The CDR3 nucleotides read TGTGCCAGTAGTATCCAAGACAGGGGGCGGAATCGAGACACTGAAGCTTTCTTT.

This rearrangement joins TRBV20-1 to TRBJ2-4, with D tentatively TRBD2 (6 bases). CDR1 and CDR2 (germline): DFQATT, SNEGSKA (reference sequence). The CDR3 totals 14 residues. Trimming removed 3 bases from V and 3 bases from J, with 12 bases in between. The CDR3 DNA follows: TGCAGTGCTAGTGGTAGCGGTAACAAAAACATTCAGTACTTC. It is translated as CSASGSGNKNIQYF.

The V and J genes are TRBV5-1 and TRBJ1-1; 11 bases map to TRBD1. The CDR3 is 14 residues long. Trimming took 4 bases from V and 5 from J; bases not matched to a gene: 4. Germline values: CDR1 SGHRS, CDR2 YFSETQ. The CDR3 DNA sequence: TGCGCCAGCAGCGAGGGGACAGGGGGAACTGAAGCTTTCTTT. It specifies CASSEGTGGTEAFF.

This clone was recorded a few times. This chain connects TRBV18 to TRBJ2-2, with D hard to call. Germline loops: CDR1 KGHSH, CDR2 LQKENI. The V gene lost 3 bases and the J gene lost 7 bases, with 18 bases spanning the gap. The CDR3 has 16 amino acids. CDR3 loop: CASSPSVPLGGGELFF. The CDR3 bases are TGTGCCAGCTCACCGTCGGTCCCCTTAGGCGGCGGGGAGCTGTTTTTT.

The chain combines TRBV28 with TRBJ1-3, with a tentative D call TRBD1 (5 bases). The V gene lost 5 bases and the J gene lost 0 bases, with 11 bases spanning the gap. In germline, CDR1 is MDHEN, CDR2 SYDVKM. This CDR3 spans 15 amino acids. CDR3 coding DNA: TGTGCCAGCAGTCCAGGGCAGTACTCTGGAAACACCATATATTTT. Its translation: CASSPGQYSGNTIYF.

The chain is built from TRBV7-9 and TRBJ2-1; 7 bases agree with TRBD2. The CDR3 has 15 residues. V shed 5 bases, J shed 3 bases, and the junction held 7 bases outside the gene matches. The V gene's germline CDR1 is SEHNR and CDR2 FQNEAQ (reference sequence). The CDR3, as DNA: TGTGCCAGCAGCCCCCGGACTAGTCTCTACAATGAGCAGTTCTTC. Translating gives CASSPRTSLYNEQFF.

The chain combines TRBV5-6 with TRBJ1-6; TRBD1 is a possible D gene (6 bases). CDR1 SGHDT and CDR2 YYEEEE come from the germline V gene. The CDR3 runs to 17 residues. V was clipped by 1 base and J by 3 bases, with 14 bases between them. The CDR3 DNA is TGTGCCAGCAGCTTGTATTCCGGACAGCACTATAATTCACCCCTCCACTTT. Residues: CASSLYSGQHYNSPLHF.

The CDR3 here is CASSTSWSGAPADTQYF. The CDR3 bases are TGTGCCAGCAGCACCTCGTGGAGCGGGGCCCCGGCAGATACGCAGTATTTT. The chain joins TRBV7-2 to TRBJ2-3; 7 positions agree with TRBD2. V trimming: 5 bases; J trimming: 4 bases; junction bases outside the gene matches: 15. Germline V gives CDR1 SGHTA, CDR2 FQGNSA. This CDR3 has 17 amino acids.

The CDR3 loop reads CASSRTGNTEAFF. The CDR3 nucleotides read TGTGCCAGCTCACGGACAGGGAACACTGAAGCTTTCTTT. This chain joins TRBV18 and TRBJ1-1, with TRBD1 matching 7 bases. The CDR3 runs 13 residues. The germline V gene has CDR1 KGHSH and CDR2 LQKENI. The V and J ends lost 4 bases and 1 base, in that order; junction bases with no gene match: 0. Full variable domain (missing parts from reference TRBV18 and TRBJ1-1): NAGVMQNPRHLVRRRGQEARLRCSPMKGHSHVYWYRQLPEEGLKFMVYLQKENIIDESGMPKERFSAEFPKEGPSILRIQQVVRGDSAAYFCASSRTGNTEAFFGQGTRLTVV.

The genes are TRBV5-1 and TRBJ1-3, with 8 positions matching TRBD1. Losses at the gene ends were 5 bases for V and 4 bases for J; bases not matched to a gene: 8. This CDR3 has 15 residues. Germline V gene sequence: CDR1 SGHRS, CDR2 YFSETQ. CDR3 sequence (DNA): TGCGCCAGCAGAGACCGGACAGGGAAGGGAAACACCATATATTTT. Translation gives CASRDRTGKGNTIYF.

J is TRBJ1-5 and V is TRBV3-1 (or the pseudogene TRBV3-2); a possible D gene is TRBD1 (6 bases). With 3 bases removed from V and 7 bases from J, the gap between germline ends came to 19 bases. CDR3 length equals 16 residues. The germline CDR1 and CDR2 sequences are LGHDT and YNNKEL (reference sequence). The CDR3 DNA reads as TGTGCCAGCAGCCAGTCCCTTACAGGGTCAGGGCAGCCCCAGCATTTT. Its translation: CASSQSLTGSGQPQHF.

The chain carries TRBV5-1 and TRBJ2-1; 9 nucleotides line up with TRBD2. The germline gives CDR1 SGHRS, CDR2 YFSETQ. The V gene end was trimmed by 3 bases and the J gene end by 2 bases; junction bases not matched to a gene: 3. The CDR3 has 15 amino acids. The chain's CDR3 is CASSSSSGAYNEQFF. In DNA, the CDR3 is TGCGCCAGCAGCTCTTCTAGCGGGGCCTACAATGAGCAGTTCTTC.

The CDR3 sequence: CASSVGGQPLTLYEQYF. CDR3 bases: TGTGCCAGCAGTGTTGGCGGACAGCCGTTAACACTATACGAGCAGTACTTC. V and J are TRBV2 and TRBJ2-7, with D tentatively TRBD1 (6 bases). V dropped 4 bases and J dropped 4 bases, with 23 bases sitting between them. Germline V CDR1 and CDR2: SNHLY, FYNNEI. The CDR3 has 17 residues.

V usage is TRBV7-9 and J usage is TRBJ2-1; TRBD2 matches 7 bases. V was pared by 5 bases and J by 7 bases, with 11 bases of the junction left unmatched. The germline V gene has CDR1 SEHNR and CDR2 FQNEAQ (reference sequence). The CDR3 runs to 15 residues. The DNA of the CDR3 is TGTGCCAGCAGCCCTCGGGCTAGCGGTCTGAATGAGCAGTTCTTC. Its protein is CASSPRASGLNEQFF.

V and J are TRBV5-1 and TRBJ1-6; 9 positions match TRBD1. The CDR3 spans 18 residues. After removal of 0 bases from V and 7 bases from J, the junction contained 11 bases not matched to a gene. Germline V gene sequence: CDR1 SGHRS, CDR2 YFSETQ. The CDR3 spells CASSLGPWTGVINSPLHF. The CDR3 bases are TGCGCCAGCAGCTTGGGCCCCTGGACAGGGGTAATCAATTCACCCCTCCACTTT.

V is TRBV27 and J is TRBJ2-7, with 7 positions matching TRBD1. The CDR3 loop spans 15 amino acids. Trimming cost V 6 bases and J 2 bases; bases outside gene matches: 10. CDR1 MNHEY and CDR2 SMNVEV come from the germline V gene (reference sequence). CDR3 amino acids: CASRQTPGQTYEQYF. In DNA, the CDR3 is TGTGCCAGCAGACAGACCCCGGGACAGACCTACGAGCAGTACTTC.

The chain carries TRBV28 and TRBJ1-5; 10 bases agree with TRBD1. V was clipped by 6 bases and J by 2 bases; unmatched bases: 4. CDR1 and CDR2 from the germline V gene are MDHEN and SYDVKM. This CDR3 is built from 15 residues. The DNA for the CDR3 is TGTGCCAGCAGACCCGGGACAGGGGGCAATCAGCCCCAGCATTTT. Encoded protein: CASRPGTGGNQPQHF.

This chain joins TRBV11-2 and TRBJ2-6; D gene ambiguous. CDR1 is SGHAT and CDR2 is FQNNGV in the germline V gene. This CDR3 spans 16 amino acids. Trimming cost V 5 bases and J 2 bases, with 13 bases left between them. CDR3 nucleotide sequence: TGTGCCAGCAGCAGGCCGTGGGCGCCTGGGGCCAACGTCCTGACTTTC. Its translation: CASSRPWAPGANVLTF.

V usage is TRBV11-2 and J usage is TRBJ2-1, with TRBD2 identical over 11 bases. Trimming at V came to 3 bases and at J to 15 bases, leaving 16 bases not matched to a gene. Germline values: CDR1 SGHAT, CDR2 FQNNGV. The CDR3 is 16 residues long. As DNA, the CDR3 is TGTGCCAGCAGCTTGGCGGGCGGTAGCGGGGGGGCACTGCTGTTCTTC. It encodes CASSLAGGSGGALLFF.